This is a list of T cell receptor beta chains from one sample in a study of identical twins. From the 5' RACE reads, TCRdb called clonotypes with MiXCR, one entry per CDR3 protein. The data contain approximately 680,000 distinct CDR3 sequences, less than 9% of them seen just once; the ten biggest clones take up 1.6%. This sample also appeared in a second study, on yellow fever vaccine responses in identical twins.

The sequencing input was PBMCs. The receptors derive from a woman aged 18-29 years in good health. The conserved cysteine and the conserved F or W are not part of the CDR3 here.

V,J,CDR3
TRBV10-3,TRBJ2-5,AISGTSGGPYQETQY
TRBV4-1,TRBJ1-2,ASSQIQALSGYT
TRBV12-3/TRBV12-4,TRBJ2-7,ASSPSGVSYEQY
TRBV10-3,TRBJ2-1,AIGPGTPDEQF
TRBV29-1,TRBJ1-2,SAKTGVEEGYT
TRBV3-1,TRBJ1-2,ASSRTLDEGYT
TRBV28,TRBJ2-4,ASSFRQVQQVSAKNIQY
TRBV5-1,TRBJ1-3,ASSPGGGQAITFSGNTIY
TRBV12-3/TRBV12-4,TRBJ2-3,ASTSGTGIFGDTQY
TRBV7-6,TRBJ2-7,ASSLDGASYEQY
TRBV7-9,TRBJ2-1,ASSSDWAHNEQF
TRBV27,TRBJ2-7,ASSTRGEQY
TRBV7-9,TRBJ1-4,ASSPPELGTELF
TRBV28,TRBJ1-1,ASSLAGREKNTEAF
TRBV4-1,TRBJ1-2,ASSQDDTGGRGYT
TRBV7-9,TRBJ1-2,ASSVASGVGYGYT
TRBV7-8,TRBJ2-3,ASSLRPRFTDTQY
TRBV6-5,TRBJ2-1,ASSFGPLGNEQF
TRBV6-5,TRBJ1-2,ASFSGLGYT
TRBV12-3/TRBV12-4,TRBJ2-7,ASSPRRDSYEQY
TRBV9,TRBJ2-2,ASSVTGTGLNTGELF
TRBV5-6,TRBJ2-3,ASSPSGARDTQY
TRBV20-1,TRBJ2-7,SARAGLGLAGDEQY
TRBV20-1,TRBJ2-7,SALLAYEQY
TRBV3-1,TRBJ1-1,ASSHRQGNEAF
TRBV24-1,TRBJ1-5,ATSEPEGKGPQH
TRBV5-1,TRBJ2-5,ASSFTSGVQETQY
TRBV12-3/TRBV12-4,TRBJ1-2,ASSFLVTGNYGYT
TRBV20-1,TRBJ2-2,SARRGGATGELF
TRBV29-1,TRBJ2-1,SVEVRANEQF
TRBV5-1,TRBJ1-1,ASSLRTGANTEAF
TRBV10-3,TRBJ2-2,AISPQGSGELF
TRBV27,TRBJ2-3,ASSSRDPWGTDTQY
TRBV12-3/TRBV12-4,TRBJ1-1,ASTYTGTEAF
TRBV12-3/TRBV12-4,TRBJ2-2,ASSPNRGGTGELF
TRBV9,TRBJ2-3,ASSFSFSGSLTDTQY
TRBV11-2,TRBJ2-6,ASSFDYQQVSGANVLT
TRBV7-2,TRBJ2-1,ASSLAGTSGGAGEQF
TRBV11-2,TRBJ2-1,ASSLVGGPFDEQF
TRBV7-9,TRBJ1-1,ASSRGDKLNTEAF
TRBV14,TRBJ2-1,ASSLQSGRSYNEQF
TRBV20-1,TRBJ1-2,SARQTGQGMNYGYT
TRBV28,TRBJ1-2,ASSFTGAYNYGYT
TRBV6-1,TRBJ2-2,ASHRNANTGELF
TRBV19,TRBJ2-1,ASTADRGNEQF
TRBV12-3/TRBV12-4,TRBJ2-5,ASSLGVNLLQETQY
TRBV25-1,TRBJ2-7,ASSEGSGNYEQY
TRBV15,TRBJ2-3,ATSGHQDTDTQY
TRBV6-5,TRBJ2-7,ASSYSGLAGGPHEQY
TRBV5-6,TRBJ2-5,ASSLAGKETQY